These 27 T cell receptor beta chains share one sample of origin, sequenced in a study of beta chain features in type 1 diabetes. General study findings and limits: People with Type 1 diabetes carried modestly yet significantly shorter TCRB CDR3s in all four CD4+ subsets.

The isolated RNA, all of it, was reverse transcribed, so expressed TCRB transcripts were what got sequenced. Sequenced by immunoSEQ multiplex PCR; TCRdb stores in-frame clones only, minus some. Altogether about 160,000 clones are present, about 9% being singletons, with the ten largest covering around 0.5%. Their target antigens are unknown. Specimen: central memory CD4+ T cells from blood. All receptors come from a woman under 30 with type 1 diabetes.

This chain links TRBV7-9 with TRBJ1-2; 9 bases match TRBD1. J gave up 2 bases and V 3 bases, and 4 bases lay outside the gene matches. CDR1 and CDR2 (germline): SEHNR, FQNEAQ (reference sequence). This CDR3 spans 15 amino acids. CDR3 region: CASSLGDRDNYGYTF. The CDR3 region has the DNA TGTGCCAGCAGCTTGGGGGACAGGGACAACTATGGCTACACCTTC.

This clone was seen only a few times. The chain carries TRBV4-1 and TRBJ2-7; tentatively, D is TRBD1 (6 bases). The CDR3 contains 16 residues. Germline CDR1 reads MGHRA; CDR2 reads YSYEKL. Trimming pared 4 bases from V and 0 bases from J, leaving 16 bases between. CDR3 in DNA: TGCGCCAGCAGCCCGGCCGGGACACGTAGCTCCTACGAGCAGTACTTC. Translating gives CASSPAGTRSSYEQYF.

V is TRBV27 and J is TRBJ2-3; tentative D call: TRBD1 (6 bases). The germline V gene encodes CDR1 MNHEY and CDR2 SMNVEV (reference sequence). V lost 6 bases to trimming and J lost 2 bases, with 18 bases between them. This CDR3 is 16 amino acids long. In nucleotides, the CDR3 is TGTGCCAGCAGGCCATACCGGGACACCCACACAGATACGCAGTATTTT. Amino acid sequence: CASRPYRDTHTDTQYF.

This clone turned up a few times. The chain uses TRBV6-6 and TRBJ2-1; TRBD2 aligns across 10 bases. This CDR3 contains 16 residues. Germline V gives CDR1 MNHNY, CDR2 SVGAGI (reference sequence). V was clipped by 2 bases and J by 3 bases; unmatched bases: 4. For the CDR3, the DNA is TGTGCCAGCAGTTACCCGACTAGCGGGCTCTACAATGAGCAGTTCTTC. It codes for CASSYPTSGLYNEQFF.

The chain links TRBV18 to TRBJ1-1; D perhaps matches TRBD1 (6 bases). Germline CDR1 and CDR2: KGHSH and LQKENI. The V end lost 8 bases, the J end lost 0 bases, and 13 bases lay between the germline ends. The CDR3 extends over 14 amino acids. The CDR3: CASHREQLNTEAFF. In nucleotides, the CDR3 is TGTGCCAGCCACAGGGAACAGCTGAACACTGAAGCTTTCTTT.

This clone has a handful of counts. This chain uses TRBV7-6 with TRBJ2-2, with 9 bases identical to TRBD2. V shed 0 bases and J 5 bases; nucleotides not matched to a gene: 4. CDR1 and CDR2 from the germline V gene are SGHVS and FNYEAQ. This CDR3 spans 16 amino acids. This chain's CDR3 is CASSLASGRGTGELFF. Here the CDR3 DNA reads TGTGCCAGCAGCTTAGCTAGCGGGAGAGGAACCGGGGAGCTGTTTTTT.

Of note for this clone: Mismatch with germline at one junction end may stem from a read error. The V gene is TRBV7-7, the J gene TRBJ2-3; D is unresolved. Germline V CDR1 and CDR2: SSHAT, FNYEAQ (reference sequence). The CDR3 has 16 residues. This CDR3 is CASSLGVSPSTDTQYF. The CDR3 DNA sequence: TGTGCTAGCAGCTTGGGTGTTAGCCCAAGCACAGATACGCAGTATTTT.

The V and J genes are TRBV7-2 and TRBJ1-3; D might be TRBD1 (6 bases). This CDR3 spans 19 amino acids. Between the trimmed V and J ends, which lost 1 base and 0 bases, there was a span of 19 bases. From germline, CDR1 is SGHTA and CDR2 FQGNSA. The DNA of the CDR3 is TGTGCCAGCAGCTTAGGAATTGGAGTTGGGGGCTACTCTGGAAACACCATATATTTT. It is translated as CASSLGIGVGGYSGNTIYF. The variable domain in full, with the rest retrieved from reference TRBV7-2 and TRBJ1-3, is GAGVSQSPSNKVTEKGKDVELRCDPISGHTALYWYRQSLGQGLEFLIYFQGNSAPDKSGLPSDRFSAERTGGSVSTLTIQRTQQEDSAVYLCASSLGIGVGGYSGNTIYFGEGSWLTVV.

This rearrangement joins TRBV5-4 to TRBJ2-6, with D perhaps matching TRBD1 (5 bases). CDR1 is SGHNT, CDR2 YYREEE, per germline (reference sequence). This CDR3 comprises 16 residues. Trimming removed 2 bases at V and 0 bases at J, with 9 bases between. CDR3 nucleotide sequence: TGTGCCAGCAGCTTCAGGGCTTACTCTGGGGCCAACGTCCTGACTTTC. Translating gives CASSFRAYSGANVLTF.

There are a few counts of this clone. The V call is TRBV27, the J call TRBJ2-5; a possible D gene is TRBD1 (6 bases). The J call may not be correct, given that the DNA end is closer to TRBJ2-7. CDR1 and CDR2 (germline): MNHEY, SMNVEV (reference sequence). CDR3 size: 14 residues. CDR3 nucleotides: TGTGCCAGCAGTTTAGTGACAGGCCAGATCGAGCAGTACTTC. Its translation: CASSLVTGQIEQYF.

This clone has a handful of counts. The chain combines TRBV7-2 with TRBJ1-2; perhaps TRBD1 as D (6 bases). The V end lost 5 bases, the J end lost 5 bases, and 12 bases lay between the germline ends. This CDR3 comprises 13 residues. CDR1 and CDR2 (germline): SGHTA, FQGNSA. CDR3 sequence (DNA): TGTGCCAGCAGCAATGACAGGAATTATGGCTACACCTTC. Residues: CASSNDRNYGYTF.

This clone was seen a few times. In DNA form, the CDR3 reads TGCAGCGTCACACAGGGGATTGAGCAGTTCTTC. Amino acid sequence: CSVTQGIEQFF. This chain joins TRBV29-1 and TRBJ2-1; 7 positions agree with TRBD1. CDR1 is SQVTM and CDR2 is ANQGSEA in the germline V gene. This CDR3 spans 11 amino acids. V was clipped by 6 bases and J by 9 bases; unmatched bases: 5.

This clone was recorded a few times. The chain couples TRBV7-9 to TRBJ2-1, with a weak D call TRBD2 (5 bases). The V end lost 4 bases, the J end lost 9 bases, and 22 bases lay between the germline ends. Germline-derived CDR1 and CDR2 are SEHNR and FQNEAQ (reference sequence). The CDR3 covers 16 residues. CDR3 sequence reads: CASSSGSGPRLGEQFF. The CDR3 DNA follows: TGTGCCAGCAGCTCGGGGTCGGGCCCCCGGCTGGGTGAGCAGTTCTTC. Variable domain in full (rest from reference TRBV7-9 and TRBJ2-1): DTGVSQNPRHKITKRGQNVTFRCDPISEHNRLYWYRQTLGQGPEFLTYFQNEAQLEKSRLLSDRFSAERPKGSFSTLEIQRTEQGDSAMYLCASSSGSGPRLGEQFFGPGTRLTVL.

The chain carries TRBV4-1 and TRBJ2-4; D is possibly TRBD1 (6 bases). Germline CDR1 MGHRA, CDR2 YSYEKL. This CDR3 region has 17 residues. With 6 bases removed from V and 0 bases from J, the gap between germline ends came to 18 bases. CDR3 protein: CASRTQGADLAKNIQYF. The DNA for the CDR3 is TGCGCCAGCAGAACACAGGGAGCTGACTTAGCCAAAAACATTCAGTACTTC.

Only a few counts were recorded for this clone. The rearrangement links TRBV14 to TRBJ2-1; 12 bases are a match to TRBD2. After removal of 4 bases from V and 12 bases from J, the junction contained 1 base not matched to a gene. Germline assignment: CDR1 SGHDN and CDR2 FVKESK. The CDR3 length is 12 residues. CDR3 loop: CASSPGLAGQFF. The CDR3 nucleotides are TGTGCCAGCAGCCCGGGACTAGCGGGGCAGTTCTTC.

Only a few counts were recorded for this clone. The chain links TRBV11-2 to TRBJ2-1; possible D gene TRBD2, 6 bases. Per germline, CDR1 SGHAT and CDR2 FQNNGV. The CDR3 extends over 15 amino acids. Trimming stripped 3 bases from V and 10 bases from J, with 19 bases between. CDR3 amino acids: CASSFPTSGVEEQFF. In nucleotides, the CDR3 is TGTGCCAGCAGCTTCCCGACTAGTGGGGTAGAGGAGCAGTTCTTC. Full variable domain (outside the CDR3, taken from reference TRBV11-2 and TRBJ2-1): EAGVAQSPRYKIIEKRQSVAFWCNPISGHATLYWYQQILGQGPKLLIQFQNNGVVDDSQLPKDRFSAERLKGVDSTLKIQPAKLEDSAVYLCASSFPTSGVEEQFFGPGTRLTVL.

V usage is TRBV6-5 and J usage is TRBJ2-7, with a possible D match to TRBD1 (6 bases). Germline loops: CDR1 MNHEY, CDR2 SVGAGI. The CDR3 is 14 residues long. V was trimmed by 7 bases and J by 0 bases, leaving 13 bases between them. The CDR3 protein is CASKGVRSSYEQYF. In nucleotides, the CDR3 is TGTGCCAGCAAGGGGGTCAGGAGCTCCTACGAGCAGTACTTC.

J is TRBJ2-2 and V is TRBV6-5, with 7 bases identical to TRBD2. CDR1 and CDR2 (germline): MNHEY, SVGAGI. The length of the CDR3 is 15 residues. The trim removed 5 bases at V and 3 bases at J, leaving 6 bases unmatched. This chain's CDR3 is CASSRSAGDTGELFF. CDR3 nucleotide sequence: TGTGCCAGCAGTCGCTCCGCGGGGGACACCGGGGAGCTGTTTTTT.

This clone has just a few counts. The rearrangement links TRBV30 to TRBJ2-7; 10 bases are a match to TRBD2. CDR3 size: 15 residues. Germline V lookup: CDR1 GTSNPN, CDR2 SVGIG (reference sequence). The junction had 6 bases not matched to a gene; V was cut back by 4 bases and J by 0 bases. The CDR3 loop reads CAWILAGASSYEQYF. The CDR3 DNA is TGTGCCTGGATTCTAGCGGGAGCGTCCTCCTACGAGCAGTACTTC.

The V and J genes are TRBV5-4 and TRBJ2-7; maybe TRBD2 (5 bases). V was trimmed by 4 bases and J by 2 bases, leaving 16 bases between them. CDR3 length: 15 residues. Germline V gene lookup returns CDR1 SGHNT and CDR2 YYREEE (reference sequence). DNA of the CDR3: TGTGCCAGCAGCACCCCAAGCGGAATGACCTACGAGCAGTACTTC. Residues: CASSTPSGMTYEQYF.

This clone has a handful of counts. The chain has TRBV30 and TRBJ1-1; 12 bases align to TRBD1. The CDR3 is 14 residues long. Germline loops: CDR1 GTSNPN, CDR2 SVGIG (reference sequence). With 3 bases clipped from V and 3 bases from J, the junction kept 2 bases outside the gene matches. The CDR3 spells CAWRGQGAHTEAFF. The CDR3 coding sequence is TGTGCCTGGAGGGGACAGGGGGCGCACACTGAAGCTTTCTTT.

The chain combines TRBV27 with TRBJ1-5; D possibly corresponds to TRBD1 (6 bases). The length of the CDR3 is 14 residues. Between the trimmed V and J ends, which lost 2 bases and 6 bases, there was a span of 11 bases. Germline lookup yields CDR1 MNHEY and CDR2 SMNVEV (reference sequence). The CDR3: CASSLGGAGQPQHF. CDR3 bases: TGTGCCAGCAGTTTAGGGGGGGCCGGTCAGCCCCAGCATTTT.

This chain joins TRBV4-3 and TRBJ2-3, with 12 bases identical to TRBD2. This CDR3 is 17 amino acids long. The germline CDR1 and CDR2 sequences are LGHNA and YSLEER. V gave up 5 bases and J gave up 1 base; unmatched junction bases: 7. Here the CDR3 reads CASSATWTSGGTDTQYF. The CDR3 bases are TGCGCCAGCAGCGCTACTTGGACTAGCGGGGGCACAGATACGCAGTATTTT.

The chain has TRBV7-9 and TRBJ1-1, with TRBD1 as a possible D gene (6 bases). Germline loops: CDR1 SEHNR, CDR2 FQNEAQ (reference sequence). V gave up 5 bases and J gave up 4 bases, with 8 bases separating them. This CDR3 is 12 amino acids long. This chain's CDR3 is CASSQGFTEAFF. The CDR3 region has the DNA TGTGCCAGCAGCCAGGGGTTCACTGAAGCTTTCTTT.

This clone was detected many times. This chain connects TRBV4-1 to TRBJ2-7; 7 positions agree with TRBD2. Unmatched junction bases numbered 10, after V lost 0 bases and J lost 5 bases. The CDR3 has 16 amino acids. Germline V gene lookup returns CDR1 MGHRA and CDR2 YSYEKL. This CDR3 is CASSQDYGGRGNEQYF. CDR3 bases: TGCGCCAGCAGCCAAGATTACGGCGGGAGAGGAAACGAGCAGTACTTC.

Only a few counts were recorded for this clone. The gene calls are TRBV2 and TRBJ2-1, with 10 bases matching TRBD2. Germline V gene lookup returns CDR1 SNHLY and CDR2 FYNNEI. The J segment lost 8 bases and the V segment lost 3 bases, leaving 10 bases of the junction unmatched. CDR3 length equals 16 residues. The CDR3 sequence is CASSEGSGRAGDEQFF. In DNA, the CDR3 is TGTGCCAGCAGTGAGGGGAGCGGGAGGGCCGGCGATGAGCAGTTCTTC.

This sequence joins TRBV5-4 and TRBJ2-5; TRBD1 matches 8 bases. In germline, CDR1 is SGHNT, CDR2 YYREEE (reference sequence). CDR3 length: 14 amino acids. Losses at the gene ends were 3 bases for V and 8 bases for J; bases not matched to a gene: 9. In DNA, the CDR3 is TGTGCCAGCAGCTCCGATGGACAGGGATCAACCCAGTACTTC. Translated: CASSSDGQGSTQYF.